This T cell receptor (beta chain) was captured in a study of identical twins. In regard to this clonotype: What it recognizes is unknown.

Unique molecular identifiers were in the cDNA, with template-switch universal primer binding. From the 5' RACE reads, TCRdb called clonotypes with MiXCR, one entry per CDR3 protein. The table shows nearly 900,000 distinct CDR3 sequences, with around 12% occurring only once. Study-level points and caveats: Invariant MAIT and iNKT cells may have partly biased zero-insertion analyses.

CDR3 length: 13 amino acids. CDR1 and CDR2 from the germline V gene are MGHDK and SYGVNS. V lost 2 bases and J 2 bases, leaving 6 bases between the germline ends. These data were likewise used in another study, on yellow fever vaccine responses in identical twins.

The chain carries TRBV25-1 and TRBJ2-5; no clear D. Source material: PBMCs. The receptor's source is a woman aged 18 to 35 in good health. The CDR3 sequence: CASSEVGQETQYF. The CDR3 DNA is TGTGCCAGCAGTGAAGTGGGACAAGAGACCCAGTACTTC. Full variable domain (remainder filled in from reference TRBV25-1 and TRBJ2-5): EADIYQTPRYLVIGTGKKITLECSQTMGHDKMYWYQQDPGMELHLIHYSYGVNSTEKGDLSSESTVSRIRTEHFPLTLESARPSHTSQYLCASSEVGQETQYFGPGTRLLVL.